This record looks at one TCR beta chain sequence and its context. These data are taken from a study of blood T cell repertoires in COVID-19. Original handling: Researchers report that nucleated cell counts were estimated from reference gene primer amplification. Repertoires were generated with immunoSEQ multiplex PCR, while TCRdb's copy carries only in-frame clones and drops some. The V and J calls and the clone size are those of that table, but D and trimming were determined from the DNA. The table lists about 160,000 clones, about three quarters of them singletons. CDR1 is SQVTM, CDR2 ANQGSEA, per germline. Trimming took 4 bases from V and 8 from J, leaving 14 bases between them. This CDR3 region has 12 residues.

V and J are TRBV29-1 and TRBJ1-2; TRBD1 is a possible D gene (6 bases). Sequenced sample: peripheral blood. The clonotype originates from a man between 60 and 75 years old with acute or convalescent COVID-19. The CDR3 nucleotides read TGCAGCGTTGTGGGGGCAGGGAACGGCTACACCTTC. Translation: CSVVGAGNGYTF.